These T cell receptor beta chains were read from a single sample in a study of CD8 T cells in ankylosing spondylitis. TCRdb processed the 5' RACE reads anew with MiXCR; each CDR3 protein has one entry. This sample has under 300,000 distinct CDR3 sequences, with 15% to 20% found just once. Sample: blood, either unsorted or a sorted T cell fraction (not recorded which). The receptors here all came from a male donor with ankylosing spondylitis or in good health (not recorded which). CDR3s include the opening cysteine and the closing phenylalanine or tryptophan. The D gene is left open where the match is weak. Clone size is shown for a subset of rows, as once, few, many or a class of expanded clone.

>TRBV29-1|many|17|TRBD2|TRBJ2-5
CSVLGLAGGQYQETQYF
TGCAGCGTCCTGGGACTAGCGGGAGGACAGTACCAAGAGACCCAGTACTTC
>TRBV12-3/TRBV12-4|few|15|.|TRBJ1-2
CASSSSGITTYGYTF
TGTGCCAGCAGTTCCTCCGGGATCACGACCTATGGCTACACCTTC
>TRBV7-2|.|15|TRBD1|TRBJ1-4
CASSSGQASYEKLFF
TGTGCCAGCAGCTCCGGACAGGCGTCGTATGAAAAACTGTTTTTT
>TRBV12-3/TRBV12-4|many|13|.|TRBJ2-2
CASSSRANGELFF
TGTGCCAGCAGTTCCAGGGCAAACGGGGAGCTGTTTTTT
>TRBV7-2|few|21|TRBD2|TRBJ2-2
CASSLAPPGLAGGPGTGELFF
TGTGCCAGCAGCTTAGCGCCACCGGGACTAGCGGGAGGGCCTGGCACCGGGGAGCTGTTTTTT
>TRBV7-3|.|13|.|TRBJ2-2
CASSLMGSGELFF
TGTGCCAGCAGCTTAATGGGGTCCGGGGAGCTGTTTTTT
>TRBV2|.|15|TRBD2|TRBJ2-3
CASSDRGGITDTQYF
TGCGCCAGCAGTGACCGGGGGGGGATAACAGATACGCAGTATTTT
>TRBV10-1|once|17|TRBD1|TRBJ2-7
CASSDQTGQGAWYEQSF
TGCGCCAGCAGTGACCAAACTGGACAGGGGGCATGGTACGAGCAGTCCTTC
>TRBV4-1|.|15|.|TRBJ1-4
CASSQVTPSREKLFF
TGCGCCAGCAGCCAAGTTACGCCATCTAGGGAAAAACTGTTTTTT
>TRBV4-1|.|16|.|TRBJ2-7
CASSQDGNSGYYEQYF
TGCGCCAGCAGCCAAGACGGCAATAGCGGCTATTACGAGCAGTACTTC
>TRBV6-1|many|14|.|TRBJ2-7
CASSHSKPSYEQYF
TGTGCCAGCAGCCATAGTAAGCCGTCCTACGAGCAGTACTTC
>TRBV6-2/TRBV6-3|few|16|.|TRBJ1-5
CASSYSPSGPDQPQHF
TGTGCCAGCAGTTACTCGCCTTCAGGGCCTGATCAGCCCCAGCATTTT
>TRBV5-1|.|16|TRBD2|TRBJ2-3
CASSPGTSSYTDTQYF
TGCGCCAGCAGCCCCGGGACTAGCAGCTACACAGATACGCAGTATTTT
>TRBV13|.|15|.|TRBJ1-5
CARGPGLLCNQPQHF
TGTGCCAGGGGCCCCGGGCTCCTCTGCAATCAGCCCCAGCATTTT
>TRBV29-1|many|11|.|TRBJ2-7
CSVRRGHEQYF
TGCAGCGTCCGACGGGGGCACGAGCAGTACTTC
>TRBV3-1|.|15|TRBD2|TRBJ2-7
CASSQGGSSGYEQYF
TGTGCCAGCAGCCAAGGCGGGTCTAGCGGCTACGAGCAGTACTTC
>TRBV6-5|.|16|.|TRBJ2-2
CASSFETHPNTGELFF
TGTGCCAGCAGTTTCGAGACACACCCGAACACCGGGGAGCTGTTTTTT
>TRBV5-1|.|14|.|TRBJ1-1
CASSLGQQNTEAFF
TGCGCCAGCAGCTTGGGTCAGCAGAACACTGAAGCTTTCTTT
>TRBV18|.|11|.|TRBJ2-1
CASSDISEQFF
TGTGCCAGCTCAGACATCTCCGAGCAGTTCTTC
>TRBV7-9|.|15|TRBD2|TRBJ2-1
CASSSRGTNANEQFF
TGTGCCAGCAGCTCCCGCGGGACTAACGCCAATGAGCAGTTCTTC
>TRBV4-1|.|13|.|TRBJ2-5
CASSLQNQETQYF
TGCGCCAGCAGCCTTCAGAACCAAGAGACCCAGTACTTC
>TRBV10-2|few|14|.|TRBJ2-7
CASSEGGSSYEQYF
TGCGCCAGCAGTGAGGGGGGCAGCTCCTACGAGCAGTACTTC
>TRBV24-1|few|16|.|TRBJ2-2
CATSDRTAANTGELFF
TGTGCCACCAGTGATCGGACGGCCGCGAACACCGGGGAGCTGTTTTTT
>TRBV4-3|few|15|.|TRBJ2-7
CASSQDWTDNYEQYF
TGCGCCAGCAGCCAAGATTGGACGGACAACTACGAGCAGTACTTC
>TRBV10-3|few|13|.|TRBJ1-1
CAISEGRDTEAFF
TGTGCCATCAGTGAGGGGCGGGACACTGAAGCTTTCTTT
>TRBV4-1|few|16|TRBD2|TRBJ2-5
CASSRTGLAGGETQYF
TGCGCCAGCAGCCGAACGGGACTAGCGGGAGGGGAGACCCAGTACTTC
>TRBV4-1|.|12|.|TRBJ1-1
CASSQGASEAFF
TGCGCCAGCAGCCAAGGTGCCAGTGAAGCTTTCTTT
>TRBV5-1|.|16|TRBD2|TRBJ2-5
CASSLLGTSGKETQYF
TGCGCCAGCAGCTTGCTCGGGACTAGCGGCAAAGAGACCCAGTACTTC
>TRBV9|many|12|.|TRBJ1-1
CASSVGGTEAFF
TGTGCCAGCAGCGTTGGGGGCACTGAAGCTTTCTTT
>TRBV12-3/TRBV12-4|.|11|.|TRBJ1-1
CASTADSRAFF
TGTGCCAGCACCGCGGACAGCCGAGCTTTCTTT
>TRBV29-1|.|13|.|TRBJ2-7
CSVLAGGANEQYF
TGCAGCGTCCTCGCCGGGGGAGCAAACGAGCAGTACTTC
>TRBV7-9|few|15|.|TRBJ2-1
CASSLAQGSWNEQFF
TGTGCCAGCAGCTTAGCCCAGGGCTCGTGGAATGAGCAGTTCTTC
>TRBV12-3/TRBV12-4|many|16|TRBD2|TRBJ2-5
CASSSPRLAQQETQYF
TGTGCCAGCAGTTCTCCACGACTAGCGCAGCAAGAGACCCAGTACTTC
>TRBV20-1|few|18|TRBD2|TRBJ2-5
CSAREGLAGVMGGETQYF
TGCAGTGCTAGGGAAGGACTAGCGGGAGTAATGGGGGGCGAGACCCAGTACTTC
>TRBV2|.|14|.|TRBJ2-7
CASNEWTESYEQYF
TGTGCCAGCAACGAATGGACGGAGTCCTACGAGCAGTACTTC
>TRBV12-3/TRBV12-4|many|12|.|TRBJ2-5
CASMGVQETQYF
TGTGCCAGCATGGGGGTACAAGAGACCCAGTACTTC
>TRBV29-1|.|10|.|TRBJ2-7
CSVEAGEQYF
TGCAGCGTTGAAGCGGGTGAGCAGTACTTC
>TRBV7-8|few|15|.|TRBJ2-7
CASSLVGGSLYEQYF
TGTGCCAGCAGCTTAGTGGGGGGCTCACTCTACGAGCAGTACTTC
>TRBV4-1|few|16|TRBD2|TRBJ2-7
CASSQTLLASSYEQYF
TGCGCCAGCAGCCAAACCTTACTAGCGAGCTCCTACGAGCAGTACTTC
>TRBV13|few|14|.|TRBJ1-1
CASSLRARVPEAFF
TGTGCCAGCAGCTTACGGGCCAGGGTCCCTGAAGCTTTCTTT
>TRBV27|few|14|.|TRBJ1-5
CASSPDRDNQPQHF
TGTGCCAGCAGTCCGGACAGAGACAATCAGCCCCAGCATTTT
>TRBV7-9|many|13|.|TRBJ2-7
CASSPDGSYEQYF
TGTGCCAGCAGCCCCGACGGCTCCTACGAGCAGTACTTC
>TRBV28|.|15|TRBD1|TRBJ2-7
CASSSLDRGPYEQYF
TGTGCCAGCAGTAGTTTGGACAGGGGCCCCTACGAGCAGTACTTC
>TRBV7-9|.|15|TRBD1|TRBJ2-7
CASSPGQQAAYEQYF
TGTGCCAGCAGCCCGGGACAGCAAGCCGCCTACGAGCAGTACTTC
>TRBV29-1|many|13|TRBD1|TRBJ2-7
CSAGTDHSYEQYF
TGCAGCGCTGGGACAGACCATTCCTACGAGCAGTACTTC
>TRBV29-1|.|11|TRBD1|TRBJ2-7
CSVWTGSEQYF
TGCAGCGTATGGACAGGCTCCGAGCAGTACTTC
>TRBV4-1|.|14|TRBD1|TRBJ1-2
CASSWDRGNYGYTF
TGCGCCAGCAGTTGGGACAGGGGTAACTATGGCTACACCTTC
>TRBV29-1|few|16|.|TRBJ2-5
CSVEPPVTDFQETQYF
TGCAGCGTTGAACCCCCTGTTACCGATTTCCAAGAGACCCAGTACTTC
>TRBV29-1|.|15|TRBD1|TRBJ2-7
CSVESQTGVINEQYF
TGCAGCGTTGAATCACAGACAGGGGTTATCAACGAGCAGTACTTC